The clone carrying this TCR beta chain was seen ten or more times. Its matching antigen is unknown. The data are from a study of breast tumors, draining lymph nodes, adjacent tissues. Study-level results: Tumor and nontumor repertoires were significantly more similar in luminal-like than in basal-like breast cancer.

Axillary draining lymph nodes of breast cancer patients supplied the node samples. Each CDR3 protein is one row after TCRdb ran MiXCR on the multiplex PCR reads. Of 150,000 to 200,000 distinct CDR3 sequences in the sample, roughly a third were seen once. The junction had 10 bases not matched to a gene; V was cut back by 3 bases and J by 4 bases. The CDR3 runs to 15 residues. Germline assignment: CDR1 DFQATT and CDR2 SNEGSKA (reference sequence). The V and J genes are TRBV20-1 and TRBJ2-3, with 7 nucleotides matching TRBD2. The source of this sequence is a female donor with breast cancer. Some clones in this sample may be carry-over from other donors' samples. Sequenced: axillary lymph node tissue. CDR3 nucleotides: TGCAGTGCTAGTTTCGGCGGGAGCAGTGCAGATACGCAGTATTTT. Protein: CSASFGGSSADTQYF.